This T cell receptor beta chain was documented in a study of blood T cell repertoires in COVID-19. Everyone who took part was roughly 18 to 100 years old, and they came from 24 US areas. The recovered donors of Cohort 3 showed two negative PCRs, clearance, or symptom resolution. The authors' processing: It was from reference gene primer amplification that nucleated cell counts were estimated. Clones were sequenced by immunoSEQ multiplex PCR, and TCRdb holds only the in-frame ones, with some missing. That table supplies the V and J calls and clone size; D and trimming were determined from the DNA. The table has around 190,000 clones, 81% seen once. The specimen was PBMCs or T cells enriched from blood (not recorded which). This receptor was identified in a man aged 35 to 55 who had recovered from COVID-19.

CDR3 in amino acids: CASSRPSAKNIQYF. The CDR3 DNA follows: TGTGCCAGCAGCCGTCCTAGCGCCAAAAACATTCAGTACTTC. The chain recombines TRBV3-1 (or the pseudogene TRBV3-2) with TRBJ2-4; weak D call: TRBD2 (5 bases). The V and J ends lost 4 bases and 1 base respectively, with 8 bases between them. The CDR3 extends over 14 amino acids. Germline V gene lookup returns CDR1 LGHDT and CDR2 YNNKEL (reference sequence).